A selection of T cell receptor beta chains follows, all from one sample in a study of shared clonotypes between healthy human individuals. Profiling relied on immunoSEQ multiplex PCR, and the TCRdb table lists in-frame clones only, not all of them. The data contain hundreds of thousands of clones, almost 97% of them singletons. The sequencing sample was made of naive CD4+ T cells sorted from blood. The receptors were sampled from a woman between 25 and 40 years old in good health. The CDR3 runs from the conserved cysteine through the conserved F or W. Only some rows state a clone size, as once, few, many or a class for expanded clones.

14 TRBJ2-7 TRBV11-2 few CASSLVQGAYEQYF
14 TRBJ2-2 TRBV18 - CASSPGQRTGELFF
13 - TRBV5-1 - CASTLGEQYEQYF
15 TRBJ2-7 TRBV6-5 - CASSYSRQGPYEQYF
21 TRBJ2-4 TRBV5-1 - CASSFHAAGLAGGPGKNIQYF
17 TRBJ2-3 TRBV27 - CASSLLGLAGFTDTQYF
11 TRBJ2-3 TRBV10-1 - CASSGGDTQYF
13 TRBJ1-1 TRBV6-5 - CASSETGNGEAFF
14 TRBJ1-4 TRBV28 - CASNKWGAGEKLFF
15 TRBJ2-2 TRBV28 - CASSYGGSRTGELFF
13 TRBJ2-1 TRBV15 - CATSRVVSSEQFF
13 TRBJ1-1 TRBV18 - CASSPGIGTEAFF
14 TRBJ2-3 TRBV5-1 once CASSPEQDTDTQYF
14 TRBJ2-4 TRBV5-5 once CASSLDRGYSIQYF
13 TRBJ1-2 TRBV6-1 - CASRDRTNYGYTF
12 TRBJ2-1 TRBV2 - CASRGVYNEQFF
12 TRBJ2-7 TRBV7-9 - CASSLEVGEQYF
13 TRBJ1-1 TRBV19 - CASTQVQQSEAFF
14 TRBJ2-3 TRBV7-7 - CASSFGTGADTQYF
15 TRBJ2-7 TRBV4-2 - CASSQVLGTSSEQYF
14 TRBJ1-3 TRBV7-2 - CASSSWVDGNTIYF
16 TRBJ2-3 TRBV5-6 - CASSPRTSGNSDTQYF